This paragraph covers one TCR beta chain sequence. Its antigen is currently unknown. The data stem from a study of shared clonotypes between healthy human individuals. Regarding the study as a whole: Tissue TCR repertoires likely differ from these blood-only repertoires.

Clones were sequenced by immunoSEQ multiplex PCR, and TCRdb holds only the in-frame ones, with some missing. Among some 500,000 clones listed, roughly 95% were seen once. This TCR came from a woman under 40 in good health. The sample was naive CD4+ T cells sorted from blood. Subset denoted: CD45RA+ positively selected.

The CDR3 DNA reads as TGTGCCAGCAGCTCTGCGGGGTTCTACGAGCAGTACTTC. Translated, it gives CASSSAGFYEQYF. The rearrangement joins TRBV5-4 to TRBJ2-5; possibly TRBD2 for D (6 bases). With the DNA end fitting TRBJ2-7 better, the J assignment may be wrong. This CDR3 is built from 13 residues. The germline V gene has CDR1 SGHNT and CDR2 YYREEE (reference sequence).